These 5 T cell receptor beta chains were sequenced from one sample in a study of blood T cell repertoires in COVID-19. The data were produced by immunoSEQ multiplex PCR, yet TCRdb's version contains in-frame clones alone and is incomplete. The repertoire consists of 250,000 to 300,000 clones, with less than 90% occurring once and the leading ten covering around 13%. The sequenced sample consisted of peripheral blood. The receptors were sampled from a woman between 70 and 85 years old with COVID-19, enrolled during active disease.

The CDR3, as DNA: TGTGCCAGCAGTCGTTGGACAGCCGGGATTAGGAACACTGAAGCTTTCTTT. This gives the protein CASSRWTAGIRNTEAFF. The chain is built from TRBV28 and TRBJ1-1; D may be TRBD1 (6 bases). Between the trimmed V and J ends, which lost 5 bases and 1 base, there was a span of 20 bases. Per germline, CDR1 MDHEN and CDR2 SYDVKM. The CDR3 covers 17 residues.

This rearrangement joins TRBV19 to TRBJ2-5, with 15 bases matching TRBD2. V was pared by 5 bases and J by 6 bases, with 7 bases of the junction left unmatched. CDR3 length: 16 residues. The germline V gene has CDR1 LNHDA and CDR2 SQIVND (reference sequence). The CDR3 bases are TGTGCCAGTAGTGCGGGACTAGCGGGGGGATTGAAGACCCAGTACTTC. Its protein product is CASSAGLAGGLKTQYF.

The V and J genes are TRBV7-9 and TRBJ1-1; 7 nucleotides agree with TRBD1. The CDR3 runs 15 residues. CDR1 and CDR2 (germline): SEHNR, FQNEAQ (reference sequence). With 1 base clipped from V and 1 base from J, the junction kept 3 bases outside the gene matches. This CDR3 is CASSLDRGWNTEAFF. CDR3 sequence (DNA): TGTGCCAGCAGCTTAGACAGGGGATGGAACACTGAAGCTTTCTTT. The full variable domain, completed using reference TRBV7-9 and TRBJ1-1, is DTGVSQNPRHKITKRGQNVTFRCDPISEHNRLYWYRQTLGQGPEFLTYFQNEAQLEKSRLLSDRFSAERPKGSFSTLEIQRTEQGDSAMYLCASSLDRGWNTEAFFGQGTRLTVV.

The chain combines TRBV30 with TRBJ1-2; a weak D match, TRBD1 (5 bases). Germline CDR1 is GTSNPN and CDR2 is SVGIG (reference sequence). There are 14 residues in the CDR3. V lost 5 bases to trimming and J lost 5 bases, with 18 bases between them. The DNA for the CDR3 is TGTGCCTGGGTTCCTACGGGGGGAGGGTATGGCTACACCTTC. Residues: CAWVPTGGGYGYTF. The variable domain in full, completed from reference TRBV30 and TRBJ1-2, reads SQTIHQWPATLVQPVGSPLSLECTVEGTSNPNLYWYRQAAGRGLQLLFYSVGIGQISSEVPQNLSASRPQDRQFILSSKKLLLSDSGFYLCAWVPTGGGYGYTFGSGTRLTVV.

This chain uses TRBV5-1 with TRBJ2-3; 7 bases fit TRBD1. Germline V CDR1 and CDR2: SGHRS, YFSETQ. This CDR3 is built from 14 residues. V shed 3 bases and J 2 bases; nucleotides not matched to a gene: 3. The CDR3 DNA sequence: TGCGCCAGCAGCTCGGGACAGATCACAGATACGCAGTATTTT. Translating gives CASSSGQITDTQYF.